A selection of T cell receptor beta chains follows, all from one sample in a study of cytomegalovirus exposure and HLA in healthy donors. Sequencing used immunoSEQ multiplex PCR; TCRdb keeps in-frame clones, though not all of them. The sample lists 120,000 or so clones, roughly a tenth occurring once. Material for sequencing was PBMCs. The receptor set was obtained from a woman between 18 and 29 years old in good health and CMV-seropositive. The CDR3 runs from the conserved cysteine through the conserved F or W. A D gene is named only where the DNA matches it firmly. Clone size is given for some rows only: seen once, a few or many times, or a class if the clone is expanded.

J: TRBJ2-3
V: TRBV10-2
D: -
size: -
DNA: TGCGCCAGCAGCCCAGACCAGGGAACAGATACGCAGTATTTT
CDR3: CASSPDQGTDTQYF

J: TRBJ2-2
V: TRBV29-1
D: TRBD2
size: few
DNA: TGCAGCGGGGGGGGACTAGCGGGAGGGACCGGGGAGCTGTTTTTT
CDR3: CSGGGLAGGTGELFF

J: TRBJ2-1
V: TRBV6-6
D: TRBD2
size: few
DNA: TGTGCCAGCAGTTACCATCTAGCGGCCTACAATGAGCAGTTCTTC
CDR3: CASSYHLAAYNEQFF

J: TRBJ1-4
V: TRBV5-1
D: TRBD1
size: -
DNA: TGCGCCAGCACAGGGGGCAGCATAACTAATGAAAAACTGTTTTTT
CDR3: CASTGGSITNEKLFF

J: TRBJ2-1
V: TRBV27
D: -
size: few
DNA: TGTGCCAGCAGTTTAGCCGGGGACAATGAGCAGTTCTTC
CDR3: CASSLAGDNEQFF

J: TRBJ2-7
V: TRBV2
D: -
size: -
DNA: TGTGCCAGCAGTGAAGCCCGAGGGAGCAAAGGTGGGCAGTACTTC
CDR3: CASSEARGSKGGQYF

J: TRBJ1-1
V: TRBV28
D: TRBD1
size: few
DNA: TGTGCCAGCAGTTTTCCAGGGGGCGCTTCTGAAGCTTTCTTT
CDR3: CASSFPGGASEAFF

J: TRBJ1-2
V: TRBV6-5
D: -
size: few
DNA: TGTGCCAGCGGGGCAGGCCGGGACTATGGCTACACCTTC
CDR3: CASGAGRDYGYTF

J: TRBJ2-1
V: TRBV10-1
D: -
size: few
DNA: TGCGCCAGCAATTCGGGTGAGCAGTTCTTC
CDR3: CASNSGEQFF

J: TRBJ2-5
V: TRBV7-9
D: -
size: few
DNA: TGTGCCAGCAGAGAATCAACAGGGAAAGAGACCCAGTACTTC
CDR3: CASRESTGKETQYF

J: TRBJ2-2
V: TRBV4-1
D: -
size: -
DNA: TGCGCCAGCAGCCAAGTCCGAGCAGGGGGGCGCGGGGAGCTGTTTTTT
CDR3: CASSQVRAGGRGELFF

J: TRBJ1-1
V: TRBV4-1
D: -
size: -
DNA: TGCGCCAGCAGCCAAGATCCGGGAGGGACCACTGAAGCTTTCTTT
CDR3: CASSQDPGGTTEAFF

J: TRBJ2-5
V: TRBV5-6
D: -
size: few
DNA: TGTGCCAGCAGCTCCACTAGCCGTGGGGGGGAGACCCAGTACTTC
CDR3: CASSSTSRGGETQYF

J: TRBJ1-2
V: TRBV5-4
D: -
size: -
DNA: TGTGCCAGCAGCTTTCAGGGGACACCGGCTGGAGGCTACACCTTC
CDR3: CASSFQGTPAGGYTF

J: TRBJ2-5
V: TRBV9
D: TRBD1
size: few
DNA: TGTGCCAGCAGCACGGCGACAGGGGCAGAGACCCAGTACTTC
CDR3: CASSTATGAETQYF

J: TRBJ2-1
V: TRBV14
D: TRBD2
size: few
DNA: TGTGCCAGCAGGCTAGCGGGGGACAATGAGCAGTTCTTC
CDR3: CASRLAGDNEQFF

J: TRBJ2-7
V: TRBV5-6
D: TRBD2
size: -
DNA: TGTGCCAGCAGCTTCGGGACTAGCGGGACCTACGAGCAGTACTTC
CDR3: CASSFGTSGTYEQYF

J: TRBJ2-7
V: TRBV5-1
D: -
size: -
DNA: TGCGCCAGCAGCCGTGCGGGGGCGGGATACGAGCAGTACTTC
CDR3: CASSRAGAGYEQYF

J: TRBJ1-5
V: TRBV19
D: -
size: -
DNA: TGTGCCAGTAGTCCCCGACAGGACAATCAGCCCCAGCATTTT
CDR3: CASSPRQDNQPQHF

J: TRBJ1-1
V: TRBV27
D: -
size: few
DNA: TGTGCCAGCAGGATACAGGGGAACACTGAAGCTTTCTTT
CDR3: CASRIQGNTEAFF

J: TRBJ1-1
V: TRBV9
D: -
size: -
DNA: TGTGCCAGCAGCGGAATAGACAGTATGAACACTGAAGCTTTCTTT
CDR3: CASSGIDSMNTEAFF

J: TRBJ1-2
V: TRBV28
D: -
size: few
DNA: TGTGCCAGCAGCCCTTACCCAACAGGGCGTTATGGCTACACCTTC
CDR3: CASSPYPTGRYGYTF

J: TRBJ1-5
V: TRBV5-1
D: -
size: few
DNA: TGCGCCAGCAGCTCGGACGGGACACGGAATCAGCCCCAGCATTTT
CDR3: CASSSDGTRNQPQHF

J: TRBJ2-7
V: TRBV6-5
D: TRBD2
size: -
DNA: TGTGCCAGCAGTTACTCAACTAGCGGAGGCTCCTACGAGCAGTACTTC
CDR3: CASSYSTSGGSYEQYF

J: TRBJ2-3
V: TRBV27
D: -
size: few
DNA: TGTGCCAGCAGCGCGGCCTTGGGGGGACGCACAGATACGCAGTATTTT
CDR3: CASSAALGGRTDTQYF

J: TRBJ2-7
V: TRBV19
D: -
size: -
DNA: TGTGCCAGTAGTTCTCGATTCAGCTCCTACGAGCAGTACTTC
CDR3: CASSSRFSSYEQYF

J: TRBJ1-5
V: TRBV9
D: -
size: few
DNA: TGTGCCAGCAGCGCGGCCGGGTGGAGCAATCAGCCCCAGCATTTT
CDR3: CASSAAGWSNQPQHF

J: TRBJ2-7
V: TRBV19
D: -
size: -
DNA: TGTGCCAGTAGTATAGAGGGGCAGGGCGGCTTCTACGAGCAGTACTTC
CDR3: CASSIEGQGGFYEQYF

J: TRBJ2-3
V: TRBV7-9
D: TRBD2
size: -
DNA: TGTGCCAGCAGCCCGGGGGGACTAGCTAGCACAGATACGCAGTATTTT
CDR3: CASSPGGLASTDTQYF

J: TRBJ1-2
V: TRBV6-1
D: TRBD1
size: few
DNA: TGTGCCAGCAGATACAGGGGCGTTGATGGCTACACCTTC
CDR3: CASRYRGVDGYTF

J: TRBJ2-3
V: TRBV28
D: TRBD2
size: few
DNA: TGTGCCAGCAGTACTATAGGACTAGCGGAGGGGGCGGATACGCAGTATTTT
CDR3: CASSTIGLAEGADTQYF

J: TRBJ2-1
V: TRBV30
D: -
size: -
DNA: TGTGCCTGGAACCCCGGGGGCGGGAGTTCCTACAATGAGCAGTTCTTC
CDR3: CAWNPGGGSSYNEQFF

J: TRBJ1-5
V: TRBV19
D: -
size: few
DNA: TGTGCCAGTAGTATGGGGAGAGCCAATCAGCCCCAGCATTTT
CDR3: CASSMGRANQPQHF

J: TRBJ1-1
V: TRBV2
D: -
size: few
DNA: TGTGCCAGCAGTGGCGCCAGGAAATCTTTCTTT
CDR3: CASSGARKSFF

J: TRBJ1-2
V: TRBV15
D: -
size: few
DNA: TGTGCCACCAGCGGAAGGCGGGACGGGAACTATGGCTACACCTTC
CDR3: CATSGRRDGNYGYTF

J: TRBJ1-1
V: TRBV2
D: -
size: -
DNA: TGTGCCAGCAACCGGGAGATGAACACTGAAGCTTTCTTT
CDR3: CASNREMNTEAFF

J: TRBJ2-5
V: TRBV6-5
D: -
size: -
DNA: TGTGCCAGCAGTTCCGCCGGGAGCGTGCCCCGAGAGACCCAGTACTTC
CDR3: CASSSAGSVPRETQYF

J: TRBJ2-7
V: TRBV5-1
D: TRBD2
size: -
DNA: TGCGCCAGCGCGCCCTACGGTAGCGGGGGATCCTACGAGCAGTACTTC
CDR3: CASAPYGSGGSYEQYF

J: TRBJ2-5
V: TRBV9
D: -
size: few
DNA: TGTGCCAGCAGCGGCGATGAGGCCCAGTACTTC
CDR3: CASSGDEAQYF

J: TRBJ2-5
V: TRBV28
D: -
size: -
DNA: TGTGCCATACGGGAACATAAAGAGACCCAGTACTTC
CDR3: CAIREHKETQYF

J: TRBJ1-1
V: TRBV11-3
D: TRBD1
size: few
DNA: TGTGCCAGCAGCCAGGACAGGGGTGCCATGAACACTGAAGCTTTCTTT
CDR3: CASSQDRGAMNTEAFF

J: TRBJ2-5
V: TRBV7-9
D: -
size: -
DNA: TGTGCCAGCAGCTTTCAACACGACTCGGAGACCCAGTACTTC
CDR3: CASSFQHDSETQYF

J: TRBJ2-2
V: TRBV12-5
D: -
size: -
DNA: TGTGCTAGTGGTTTGCCAACAGGGTTCAACACCGGGGAGCTGTTTTTT
CDR3: CASGLPTGFNTGELFF

J: TRBJ2-1
V: TRBV7-2
D: TRBD1
size: -
DNA: TGTGCCAGCAGCGTACAGGGGAGTGAGCAGTTCTTC
CDR3: CASSVQGSEQFF

J: TRBJ2-7
V: TRBV25-1
D: -
size: -
DNA: TGTGCCAGCAGTTATAGGGGGATTGGCTACGAGCAGTACTTC
CDR3: CASSYRGIGYEQYF

J: TRBJ2-3
V: TRBV27
D: TRBD1
size: few
DNA: TGTGCCAGCAGTTTCAGGACAGGTCCCACAGATACGCAGTATTTT
CDR3: CASSFRTGPTDTQYF

J: TRBJ2-7
V: TRBV27
D: TRBD2
size: -
DNA: TGTGCCAGCAGTTCCGGACTAGCGGGAGGCGAGCAGTACTTC
CDR3: CASSSGLAGGEQYF

J: TRBJ2-1
V: TRBV28
D: -
size: few
DNA: TGTGCCAGCAGTTCCCCCGGAGCGGTCACCGACAATGAGCAGTTCTTC
CDR3: CASSSPGAVTDNEQFF

J: TRBJ2-1
V: TRBV19
D: TRBD1
size: few
DNA: TGTGCCAGTAGTATGGGGGACAGCTCCTACAATGAGCAGTTCTTC
CDR3: CASSMGDSSYNEQFF

J: TRBJ1-1
V: TRBV29-1
D: TRBD1
size: -
DNA: TGCAGCGCTGGATTGGGACAGGGGGACACTGAAGCTTTCTTT
CDR3: CSAGLGQGDTEAFF

J: TRBJ1-1
V: TRBV6-6
D: TRBD1
size: -
DNA: TGTGCCAGCAGAGCCAAAATCGACAGGGGCAACACTGAAGCTTTCTTT
CDR3: CASRAKIDRGNTEAFF

J: TRBJ1-5
V: TRBV2
D: TRBD1
size: few
DNA: TGTGCCAGCGAAGCGGACAGGATGGTTATGGCTAGCAATCAGCCCCAGCATTTT
CDR3: CASEADRMVMASNQPQHF

J: TRBJ2-3
V: TRBV6-1
D: TRBD2
size: -
DNA: TGTGCCAGCAGTACCGGGACTAGCGATGCCGATACGCAGTATTTT
CDR3: CASSTGTSDADTQYF

J: TRBJ2-1
V: TRBV7-6
D: TRBD2
size: -
DNA: TGTGCCAGCAGCCTTCGAACTAGCGGGAGCTGGGGGACATCCTACAATGAGCAGTTCTTC
CDR3: CASSLRTSGSWGTSYNEQFF